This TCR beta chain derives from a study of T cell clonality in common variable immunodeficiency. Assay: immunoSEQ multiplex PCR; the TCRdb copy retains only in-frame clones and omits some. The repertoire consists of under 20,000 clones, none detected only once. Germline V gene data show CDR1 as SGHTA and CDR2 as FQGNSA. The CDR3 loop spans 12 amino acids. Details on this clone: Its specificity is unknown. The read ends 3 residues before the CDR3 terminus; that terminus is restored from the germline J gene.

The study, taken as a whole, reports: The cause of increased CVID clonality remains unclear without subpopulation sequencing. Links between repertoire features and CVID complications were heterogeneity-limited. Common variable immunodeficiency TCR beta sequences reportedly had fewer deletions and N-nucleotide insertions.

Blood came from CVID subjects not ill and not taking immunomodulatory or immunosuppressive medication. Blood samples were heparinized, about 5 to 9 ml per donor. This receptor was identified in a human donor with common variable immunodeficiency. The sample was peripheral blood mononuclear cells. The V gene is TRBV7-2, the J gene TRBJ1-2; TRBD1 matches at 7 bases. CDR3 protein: CASSLGQGDYTF. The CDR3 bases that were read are TGTGCCAGCAGCTTAGGACAGGGCGAC.